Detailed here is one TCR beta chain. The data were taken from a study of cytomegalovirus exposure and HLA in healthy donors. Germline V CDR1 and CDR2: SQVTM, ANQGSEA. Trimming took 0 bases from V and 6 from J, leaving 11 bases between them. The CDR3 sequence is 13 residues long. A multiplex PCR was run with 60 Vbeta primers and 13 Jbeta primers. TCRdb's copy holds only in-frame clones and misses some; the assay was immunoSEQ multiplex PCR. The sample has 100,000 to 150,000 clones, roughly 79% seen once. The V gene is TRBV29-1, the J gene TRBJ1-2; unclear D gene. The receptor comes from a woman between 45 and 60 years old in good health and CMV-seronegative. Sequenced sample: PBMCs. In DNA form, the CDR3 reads TGCAGCGTTGAAGATCACGGGGTTGATGGCTACACCTTC. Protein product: CSVEDHGVDGYTF.